This T cell receptor (beta chain) emerged from a study of technical replicates of blood from several donors. CDR1 is MNHNS and CDR2 is SASEGT in the germline V gene. The length of the CDR3 is 13 residues. V lost 6 bases to trimming and J lost 5 bases; unmatched junction nucleotides: 4. This table comes from immunoSEQ multiplex PCR, and its TCRdb copy is limited to in-frame clones, with some not included. The sample includes more than 90,000 clones, 95% of them seen just once. This clone was detected once. Sequenced input: T cells isolated from PBMCs. The chain combines TRBV6-1 with TRBJ1-1; TRBD1 agrees at 9 bases. The TCR comes from a human donor in good health. The CDR3 DNA reads TGTGCCAGCAGAAGGACAGGGGATACTGAAGCTTTCTTT. This sequence encodes CASRRTGDTEAFF.